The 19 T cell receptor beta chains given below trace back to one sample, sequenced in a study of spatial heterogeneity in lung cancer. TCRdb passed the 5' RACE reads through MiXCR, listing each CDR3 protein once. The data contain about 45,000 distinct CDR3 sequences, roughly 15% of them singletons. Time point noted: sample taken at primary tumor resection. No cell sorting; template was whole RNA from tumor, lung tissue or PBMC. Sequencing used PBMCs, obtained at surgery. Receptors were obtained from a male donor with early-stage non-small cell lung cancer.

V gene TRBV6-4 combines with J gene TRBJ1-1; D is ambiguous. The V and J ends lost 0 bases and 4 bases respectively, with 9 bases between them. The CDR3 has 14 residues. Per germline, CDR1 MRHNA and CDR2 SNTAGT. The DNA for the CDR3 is TGTGCCAGCAGTGACTCGAGTGAGGGCACTGAAGCTTTCTTT. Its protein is CASSDSSEGTEAFF.

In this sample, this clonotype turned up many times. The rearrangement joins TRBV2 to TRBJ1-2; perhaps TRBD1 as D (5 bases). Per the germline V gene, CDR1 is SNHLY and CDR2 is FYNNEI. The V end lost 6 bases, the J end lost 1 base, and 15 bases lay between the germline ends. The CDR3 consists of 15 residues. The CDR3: CASSDGTVDNYGYTF. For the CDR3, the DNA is TGTGCCAGCAGCGATGGGACGGTCGATAACTATGGCTACACCTTC.

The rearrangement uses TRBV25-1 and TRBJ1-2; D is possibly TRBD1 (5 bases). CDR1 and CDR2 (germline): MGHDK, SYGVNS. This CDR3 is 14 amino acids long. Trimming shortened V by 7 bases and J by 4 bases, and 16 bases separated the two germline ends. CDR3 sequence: CASILSRGIYGYTF. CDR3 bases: TGTGCCAGCATTCTTTCCCGGGGGATCTATGGCTACACCTTC.

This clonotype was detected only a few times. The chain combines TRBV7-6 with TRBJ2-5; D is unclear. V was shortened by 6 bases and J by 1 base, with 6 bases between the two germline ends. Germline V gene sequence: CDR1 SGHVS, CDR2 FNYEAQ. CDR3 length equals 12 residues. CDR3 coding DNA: TGTGCCAGCAGTCGGGTCCAAGAGACCCAGTACTTC. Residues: CASSRVQETQYF. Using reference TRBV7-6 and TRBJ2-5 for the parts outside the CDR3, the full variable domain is GAGVSQSPRYKVTKRGQDVALRCDPISGHVSLYWYRQALGQGPEFLTYFNYEAQQDKSGLPNDRFSAERPEGSISTLTIQRTEQRDSAMYRCASSRVQETQYFGPGTRLLVL.

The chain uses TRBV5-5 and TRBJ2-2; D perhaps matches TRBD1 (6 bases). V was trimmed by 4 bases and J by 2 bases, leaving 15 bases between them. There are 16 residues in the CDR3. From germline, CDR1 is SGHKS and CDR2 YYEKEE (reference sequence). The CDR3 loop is CASSQGMGKNTGELFF. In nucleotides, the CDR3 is TGTGCCAGCAGCCAGGGGATGGGGAAAAACACCGGGGAGCTGTTTTTT.

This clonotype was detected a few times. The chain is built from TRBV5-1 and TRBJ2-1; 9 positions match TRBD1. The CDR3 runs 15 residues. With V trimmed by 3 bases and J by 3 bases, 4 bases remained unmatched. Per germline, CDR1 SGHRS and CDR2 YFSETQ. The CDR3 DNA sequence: TGCGCCAGCAGCTCGTTGACAGGGGGCTACAATGAGCAGTTCTTC. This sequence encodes CASSSLTGGYNEQFF.

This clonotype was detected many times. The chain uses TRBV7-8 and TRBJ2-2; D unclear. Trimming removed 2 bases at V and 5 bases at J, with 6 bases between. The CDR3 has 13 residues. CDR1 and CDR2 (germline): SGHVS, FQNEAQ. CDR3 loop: CASSLSATGELFF. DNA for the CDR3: TGTGCCAGCAGCTTATCAGCTACCGGGGAGCTGTTTTTT.

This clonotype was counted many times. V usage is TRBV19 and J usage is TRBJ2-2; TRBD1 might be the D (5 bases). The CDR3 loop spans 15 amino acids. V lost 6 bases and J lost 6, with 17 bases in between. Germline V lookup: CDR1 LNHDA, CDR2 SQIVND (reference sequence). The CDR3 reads CASRLNHQGSGELFF. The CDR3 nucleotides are TGTGCCAGTAGGCTAAACCACCAGGGCTCCGGGGAGCTGTTTTTT.

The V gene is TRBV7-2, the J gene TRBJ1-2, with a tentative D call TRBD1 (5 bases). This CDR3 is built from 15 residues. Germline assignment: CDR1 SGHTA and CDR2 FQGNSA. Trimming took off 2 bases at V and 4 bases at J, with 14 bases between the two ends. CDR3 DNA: TGTGCCAGCAGCTTACGGCTTAGACAGAGCTATGGCTACACCTTC. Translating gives CASSLRLRQSYGYTF.

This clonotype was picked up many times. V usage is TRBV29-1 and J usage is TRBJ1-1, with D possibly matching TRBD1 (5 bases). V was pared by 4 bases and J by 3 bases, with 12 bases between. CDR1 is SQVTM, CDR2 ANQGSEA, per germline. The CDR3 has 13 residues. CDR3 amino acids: CSVGWGRDTEAFF. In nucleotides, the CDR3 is TGCAGCGTTGGTTGGGGCAGAGACACTGAAGCTTTCTTT.

This chain's CDR3 is CASSQTLGYDTQYF. CDR3 nucleotide sequence: TGTGCCAGCAGTCAAACACTAGGTTACGATACGCAGTATTTT. The chain combines TRBV27 with TRBJ2-3, with TRBD2 as a possible D gene (5 bases). This CDR3 spans 14 amino acids. V shed 5 bases and J shed 6 bases, with 15 bases lying between them. From germline, CDR1 is MNHEY and CDR2 SMNVEV (reference sequence).

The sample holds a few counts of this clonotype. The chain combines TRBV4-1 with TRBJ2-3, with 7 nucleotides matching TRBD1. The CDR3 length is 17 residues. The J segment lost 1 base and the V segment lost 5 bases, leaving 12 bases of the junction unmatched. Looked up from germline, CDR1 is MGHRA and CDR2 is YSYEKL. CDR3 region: CASSSNRQGRGTDTQYF. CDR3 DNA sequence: TGCGCCAGCAGCAGCAACCGACAGGGACGGGGCACAGATACGCAGTATTTT.

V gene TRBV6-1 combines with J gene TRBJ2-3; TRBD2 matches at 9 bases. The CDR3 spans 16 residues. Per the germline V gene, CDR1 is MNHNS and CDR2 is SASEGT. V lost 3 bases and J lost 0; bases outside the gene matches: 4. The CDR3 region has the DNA TGTGCCAGCAGTGACGCCCTAGCGGGGAGCACAGATACGCAGTATTTT. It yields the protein CASSDALAGSTDTQYF.

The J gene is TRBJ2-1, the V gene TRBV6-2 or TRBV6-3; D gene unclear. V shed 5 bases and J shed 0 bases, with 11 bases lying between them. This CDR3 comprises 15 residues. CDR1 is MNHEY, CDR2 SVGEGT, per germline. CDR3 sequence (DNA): TGTGCCAGCAGTCGAGAGTCGGCCTCCTACAATGAGCAGTTCTTC. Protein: CASSRESASYNEQFF.

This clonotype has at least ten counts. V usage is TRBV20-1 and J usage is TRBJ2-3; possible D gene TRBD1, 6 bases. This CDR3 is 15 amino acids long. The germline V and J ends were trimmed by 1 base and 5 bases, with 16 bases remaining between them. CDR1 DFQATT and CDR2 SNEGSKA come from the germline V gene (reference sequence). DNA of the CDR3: TGCAGTGCTAGAGGGACACAGGGTGTCGGAGATACGCAGTATTTT. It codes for CSARGTQGVGDTQYF.

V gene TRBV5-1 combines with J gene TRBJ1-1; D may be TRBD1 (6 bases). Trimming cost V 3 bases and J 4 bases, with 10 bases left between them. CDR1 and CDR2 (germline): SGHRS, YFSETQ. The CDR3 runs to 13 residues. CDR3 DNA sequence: TGCGCCAGCAGCTACAGGGTGGGCACTGAAGCTTTCTTT. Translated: CASSYRVGTEAFF. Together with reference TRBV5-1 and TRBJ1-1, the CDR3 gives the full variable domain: KAGVTQTPRYLIKTRGQQVTLSCSPISGHRSVSWYQQTPGQGLQFLFEYFSETQRNKGNFPGRFSGRQFSNSRSEMNVSTLELGDSALYLCASSYRVGTEAFFGQGTRLTVV.

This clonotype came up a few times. Written as DNA, the CDR3 is TGTGCCAGCAGCCAAGATCTGGCAGGGCCTCGAGAGCAGTACTTC. Its protein product is CASSQDLAGPREQYF. The chain couples TRBV4-2 to TRBJ2-7, with D perhaps matching TRBD1 (5 bases). This CDR3 comprises 15 residues. CDR1 is LGHNA and CDR2 is YNFKEQ in the germline V gene. V dropped 0 bases and J dropped 7 bases, with 16 bases sitting between them.

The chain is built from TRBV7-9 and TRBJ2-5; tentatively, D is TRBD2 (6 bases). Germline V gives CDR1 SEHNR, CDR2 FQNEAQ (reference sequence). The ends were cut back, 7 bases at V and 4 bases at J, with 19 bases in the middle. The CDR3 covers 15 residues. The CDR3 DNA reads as TGTGCCAGCAACCTTGCGGGGCAGGGAGCAGAGACCCAGTACTTC. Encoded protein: CASNLAGQGAETQYF.

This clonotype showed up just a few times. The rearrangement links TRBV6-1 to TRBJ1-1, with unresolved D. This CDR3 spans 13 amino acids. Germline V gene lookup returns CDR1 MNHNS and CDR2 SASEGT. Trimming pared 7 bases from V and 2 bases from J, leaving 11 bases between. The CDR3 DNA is TGTGCCAGCACTAGGACCCTTAACACTGAAGCTTTCTTT. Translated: CASTRTLNTEAFF.